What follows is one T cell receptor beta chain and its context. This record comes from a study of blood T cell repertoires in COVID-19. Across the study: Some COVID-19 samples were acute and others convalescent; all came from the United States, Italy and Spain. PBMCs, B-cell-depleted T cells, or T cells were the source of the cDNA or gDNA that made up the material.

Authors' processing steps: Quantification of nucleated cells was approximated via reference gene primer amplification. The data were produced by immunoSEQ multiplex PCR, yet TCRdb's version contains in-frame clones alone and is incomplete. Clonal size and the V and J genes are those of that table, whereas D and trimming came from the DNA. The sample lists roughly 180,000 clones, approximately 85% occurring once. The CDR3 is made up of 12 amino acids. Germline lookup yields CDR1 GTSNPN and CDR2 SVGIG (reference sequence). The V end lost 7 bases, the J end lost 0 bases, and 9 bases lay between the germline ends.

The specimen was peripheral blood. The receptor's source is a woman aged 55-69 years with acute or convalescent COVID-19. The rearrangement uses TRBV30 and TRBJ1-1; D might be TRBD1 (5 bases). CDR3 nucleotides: TGTGCCTCGCAGGGCCTGAACACTGAAGCTTTCTTT. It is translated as CASQGLNTEAFF.